This is a list of T cell receptor beta chains from one sample in a study of T-cell memory formation after mild COVID-19. TCRdb re-called the 5' RACE reads with MiXCR, one entry per CDR3 protein. The repertoire holds about 560,000 distinct CDR3 sequences, with 17% as singletons. The specimen sequenced was PBMCs or a T cell subset sorted from them (not recorded which). Receptors were obtained from an adult woman who had mild COVID-19 (a few samples of this study predate the infection). Cell type and time point are not known. Both conserved end residues are part of each CDR3. A D gene is named only where the DNA matches it firmly. Some rows mark clone size as missing; the rest say once, few, many or name a class of expanded clone.

clone_size,v_call,d_call,j_call,cdr3_aa,cdr3_nt
few,TRBV9,NA,TRBJ2-1,CASSARIVGAYNEQFF,TGTGCCAGCAGCGCCAGAATCGTGGGCGCCTACAATGAGCAGTTCTTC
NA,TRBV5-1,NA,TRBJ1-6,CASSSTGPSSYNSPLHF,TGCGCCAGCAGCTCCACGGGTCCAAGCTCCTATAATTCACCCCTCCACTTT
many,TRBV12-3/TRBV12-4,NA,TRBJ1-1,CASSPVQNTEAFF,TGTGCCAGCAGCCCGGTCCAGAACACTGAAGCTTTCTTT
NA,TRBV11-2,NA,TRBJ2-1,CASTKDKGANNEQFF,TGTGCCAGCACAAAGGACAAAGGGGCCAACAATGAGCAGTTCTTC
many,TRBV4-1,TRBD1,TRBJ2-7,CASSLSWTGGAIDEQYF,TGCGCCAGCAGCTTAAGTTGGACAGGGGGGGCAATCGACGAGCAGTACTTC
NA,TRBV10-3,NA,TRBJ1-1,CAIRGVGDTEAFF,TGTGCCATCAGAGGGGTTGGGGACACTGAAGCTTTCTTT
NA,TRBV7-9,NA,TRBJ2-3,CASSRFVGGASTDTQYF,TGTGCCAGCAGTCGGTTCGTTGGCGGGGCAAGCACAGATACGCAGTATTTT
NA,TRBV7-9,NA,TRBJ2-1,CASSLGVGGLSYNEQFF,TGTGCCAGCAGCCTAGGGGTGGGGGGGCTCTCCTACAATGAGCAGTTCTTC
NA,TRBV5-1,NA,TRBJ2-1,CASSLGRGGNEQFF,TGCGCCAGCAGCTTGGGCCGGGGCGGCAATGAGCAGTTCTTC
few,TRBV2,TRBD1,TRBJ2-7,CASSETGESHEQYF,TGTGCCAGCAGTGAGACAGGGGAAAGCCACGAGCAGTACTTC
NA,TRBV4-1,NA,TRBJ1-1,CASSLSRGEYTEAFF,TGCGCCAGCAGCCTCTCGAGGGGGGAATACACTGAAGCTTTCTTT
NA,TRBV6-1,NA,TRBJ2-1,CASSVGKGNEQFF,TGTGCCAGCAGTGTGGGAAAGGGGAATGAGCAGTTCTTC
NA,TRBV11-3,NA,TRBJ2-3,CASSSWGTQYF,TGTGCCAGCAGCTCCTGGGGGACGCAGTATTTT
NA,TRBV6-5,NA,TRBJ2-5,CASSYVRAGETQYF,TGTGCCAGCAGTTATGTGAGGGCAGGAGAGACCCAGTACTTC
NA,TRBV24-1,TRBD2,TRBJ2-2,CATSERTSGRTGELFF,TGTGCCACCAGTGAACGGACTAGCGGGAGGACCGGGGAGCTGTTTTTT
few,TRBV19,TRBD1,TRBJ2-7,CASRWTGDHYEQYF,TGTGCCAGTAGGTGGACAGGGGACCACTACGAGCAGTACTTC
few,TRBV11-2,NA,TRBJ2-3,CASSLAFQTDTQYF,TGTGCCAGCAGCTTAGCCTTTCAAACAGATACGCAGTATTTT
NA,TRBV11-3,NA,TRBJ1-1,CASSLDWEAFF,TGTGCCAGCAGCTTAGATTGGGAAGCTTTCTTT
NA,TRBV7-2,NA,TRBJ1-4,CASSLGPNEKLFF,TGTGCCAGCAGCTTAGGCCCGAATGAAAAACTGTTTTTT
NA,TRBV11-2,NA,TRBJ2-5,CASSPGYSLETQYF,TGTGCCAGCAGCCCCGGGTACTCCTTAGAGACCCAGTACTTC
NA,TRBV12-3/TRBV12-4,NA,TRBJ1-3,CASNTGTHSGNTIYF,TGTGCCAGCAATACCGGGACCCACTCTGGAAACACCATATATTTT
few,TRBV5-6,TRBD1,TRBJ2-5,CASSFRDRESETQYF,TGTGCCAGCAGCTTTAGGGACAGGGAATCGGAGACCCAGTACTTC